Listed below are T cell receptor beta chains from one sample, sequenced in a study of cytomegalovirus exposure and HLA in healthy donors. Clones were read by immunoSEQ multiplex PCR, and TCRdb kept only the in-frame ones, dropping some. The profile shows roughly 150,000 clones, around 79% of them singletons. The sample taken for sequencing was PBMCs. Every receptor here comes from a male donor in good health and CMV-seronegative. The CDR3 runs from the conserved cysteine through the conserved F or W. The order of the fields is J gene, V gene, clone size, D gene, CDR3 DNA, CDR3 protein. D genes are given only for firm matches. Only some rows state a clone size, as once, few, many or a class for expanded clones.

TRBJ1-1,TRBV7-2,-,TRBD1,TGTGCCAGCAGCTCAACAAACAGGGGGCGGAACACTGAAGCTTTCTTT,CASSSTNRGRNTEAFF
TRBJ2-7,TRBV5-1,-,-,TGCGCCAGCAGCCCCGAGGGAGATTCCTACGAGCAGTACTTC,CASSPEGDSYEQYF
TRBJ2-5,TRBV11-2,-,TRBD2,TGTGCCAGCAGCTCGACCGGGACTAGGGGCCAAGAGACCCAGTACTTC,CASSSTGTRGQETQYF
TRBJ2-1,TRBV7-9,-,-,TGTGCCAGCGAGGCCGGTTTCAATGAGCAGTTCTTC,CASEAGFNEQFF
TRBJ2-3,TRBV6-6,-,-,TGTGCCAGCTACGCGGGTATCGATACGCAGTATTTT,CASYAGIDTQYF
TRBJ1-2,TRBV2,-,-,TGTGCCAGCAGGGCGACAGGATATGGCTACACCTTC,CASRATGYGYTF
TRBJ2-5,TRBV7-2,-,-,TGTGCCAGCGGGGGGGGGCGGGAGACCCAGTACTTC,CASGGGRETQYF
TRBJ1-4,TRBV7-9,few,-,TGTGCCAGCAGCCCACCGGGTCTTCTCGGGGGTGAAAAACTGTTTTTT,CASSPPGLLGGEKLFF
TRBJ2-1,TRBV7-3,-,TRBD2,TGTGCCAGCGGCACTAGCGGGAGTTCCAATGAGCAGTTCTTC,CASGTSGSSNEQFF
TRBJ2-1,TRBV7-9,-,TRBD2,TGTGCCAGCAGGCGGGAGGGTTACAATGAGCAGTTCTTC,CASRREGYNEQFF
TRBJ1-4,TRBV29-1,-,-,TGCAGCGTCATAGGGGCCAATGAAAAACTGTTTTTT,CSVIGANEKLFF
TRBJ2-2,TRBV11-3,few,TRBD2,TGTGCCAGCAGCTTACTAGCGGGGGACACCGGGGAGCTGTTTTTT,CASSLLAGDTGELFF
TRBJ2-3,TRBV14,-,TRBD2,TGTGCCAGCAGCCGGGTTGGCGGGGGGGCCACCGATACGCAGTATTTT,CASSRVGGGATDTQYF
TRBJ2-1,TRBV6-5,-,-,TGTGCCGTTAGGGGAGGAGGCTACAATGAGCAGTTCTTC,CAVRGGGYNEQFF
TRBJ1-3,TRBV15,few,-,TGTGCCACCAGCAGTCCTTTATTTATGGGGCACGGAAACACCATATATTTT,CATSSPLFMGHGNTIYF
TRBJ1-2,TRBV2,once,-,TGTGCCAGCAGTCCCCAAACTCTTGCTGGCTACACCTTC,CASSPQTLAGYTF
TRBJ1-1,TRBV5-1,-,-,TGCGCCAGCAGACCGAGCGGGGCAAACACTGAAGCTTTCTTT,CASRPSGANTEAFF
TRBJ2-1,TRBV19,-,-,TGTGCCAGTAGTATTGGGAGCGGGTTCGATGAGCAGTTCTTC,CASSIGSGFDEQFF
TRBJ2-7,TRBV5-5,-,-,TGTGCCAGCAGCTTGAGACTGCTCTACGAGCAGTACTTC,CASSLRLLYEQYF
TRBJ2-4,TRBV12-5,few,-,TGTGCTAGTGGGTCCGCCCCCAGTGTTCAGTACTTC,CASGSAPSVQYF
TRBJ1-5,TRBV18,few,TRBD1,TGTGCCAGCTCACCTGACAGGGCCCCAAATCAGCCCCAGCATTTT,CASSPDRAPNQPQHF
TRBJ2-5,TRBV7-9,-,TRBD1,TGTGCCAGCAGCCCAGGACAGGGGCGAGAGACCCAGTACTTC,CASSPGQGRETQYF
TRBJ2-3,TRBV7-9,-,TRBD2,TGTGCCAGCAGCCCGAGGGCTAGCGGGAGGGCCACAGATACGCAGTATTTT,CASSPRASGRATDTQYF
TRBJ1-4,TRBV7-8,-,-,TGTGCCCCTCCCAGCAGCTTATCGTACGGGAGGGCAACAACTAATGAAAAACTGTTTTTT,CAPPSSLSYGRATTNEKLFF
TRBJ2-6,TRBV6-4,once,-,TGTGCCAGCAGTGACTCTGTGTCTTCTGGGGCCAACGTCCTGACTTTC,CASSDSVSSGANVLTF
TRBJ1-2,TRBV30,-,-,TGTGCCTGGGGAGGCCTTGGGTTTTCTAACTATGGCTACACCTTC,CAWGGLGFSNYGYTF
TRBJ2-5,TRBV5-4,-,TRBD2,TGTGCCAGCAGCTCCCGGGACTACGAAGAGACCCAGTACTTC,CASSSRDYEETQYF
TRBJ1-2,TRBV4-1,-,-,TGCGCCAGCAGCCAAGATTTCAGGGTAGTTGGCTACACCTTC,CASSQDFRVVGYTF
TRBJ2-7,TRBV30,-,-,TGTGCCTGGAGTGTATCATATCAGACCTACGAGCAGTACTTC,CAWSVSYQTYEQYF
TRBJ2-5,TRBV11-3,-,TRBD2,TGTGCCAGCAGCTTTAGTTTCGGGCTAGCGGGGGGCCAAGAGACCCAGTACTTC,CASSFSFGLAGGQETQYF
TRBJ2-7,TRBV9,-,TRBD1,TGTGCCAGCAGCGGGACAGGGGGTGAAGGCGAGCAGTACTTC,CASSGTGGEGEQYF
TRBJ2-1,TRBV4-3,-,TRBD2,TGCGCCAGCAGCCAAGATGAGGGTAGCGGGAGGGTTGGGGCCAATGAGCAGTTCTTC,CASSQDEGSGRVGANEQFF
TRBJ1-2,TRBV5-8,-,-,TGTGCCAGCAGCTTATCTTCGGGGGGCTACACCTTC,CASSLSSGGYTF
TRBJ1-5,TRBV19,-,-,TGTGCCAGTAGTATATCCCCCAGCGGTCAGCCCCAGCATTTT,CASSISPSGQPQHF
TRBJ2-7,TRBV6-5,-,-,TGTGCCAGCAGTTACTCAGAACAGTCCTACGAGCAGTACTTC,CASSYSEQSYEQYF
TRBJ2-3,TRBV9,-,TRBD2,TGTGCCAGCAGCGCCTCGGGACTAGCCTTGGGGGACACAGATACGCAGTATTTT,CASSASGLALGDTDTQYF
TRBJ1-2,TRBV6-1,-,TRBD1,TGTGCCAGCAGCTGGACAGGAAATGGCTACACCTTC,CASSWTGNGYTF
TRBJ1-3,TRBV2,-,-,TGTGCCAGCAGGTCAGGGGCTGGAAACACCATATATTTT,CASRSGAGNTIYF
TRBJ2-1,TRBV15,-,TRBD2,TGTGCCACCAGCATATCGGGACTAGCTAGAAATGAGCAGTTCTTC,CATSISGLARNEQFF
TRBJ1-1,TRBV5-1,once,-,TGCGCCAGCAGCTTGGCCTCCGCCGGGAGACAAGAAGCTTTCTTT,CASSLASAGRQEAFF
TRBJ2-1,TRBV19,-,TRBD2,TGTGCCAGTAGTATGGGACTAGCGGATTACAATGAGCAGTTCTTC,CASSMGLADYNEQFF
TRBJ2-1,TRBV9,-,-,TGTGCCAGCAGCGTAGGCCAGGGTTGGATGAATGAGCAGTTCTTC,CASSVGQGWMNEQFF
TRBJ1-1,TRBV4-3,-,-,TGCGCCAGCAGCCAAGAACAGAACACTGAAGCTTTCTTT,CASSQEQNTEAFF
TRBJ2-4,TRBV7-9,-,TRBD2,TGTGCCAGCAGCTTGGCGGCGGGAGGCGTAAACATTCAGTACTTC,CASSLAAGGVNIQYF
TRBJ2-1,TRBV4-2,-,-,TGTGCCAGCAGCCAAGAGGGGGTAGCGGAGTACAATGAGCAGTTCTTC,CASSQEGVAEYNEQFF
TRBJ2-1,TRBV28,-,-,TGTGCCAGCAGCCTTACAGGGATATGGAATGAGCAGTTCTTC,CASSLTGIWNEQFF
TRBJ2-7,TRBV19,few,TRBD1,TGTGCCAGTAGTATAGGCGGACAGGGTTCATACGAGCAGTACTTC,CASSIGGQGSYEQYF
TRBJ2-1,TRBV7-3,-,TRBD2,TGTGCCAGCAGCCCCGCCGGGACTATATCCAATGAGCAGTTCTTC,CASSPAGTISNEQFF
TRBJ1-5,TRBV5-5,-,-,TGTGCCAGCAGCCTCAGACAGGCCAATTTGGGCAATCAGCCCCAGCATTTT,CASSLRQANLGNQPQHF
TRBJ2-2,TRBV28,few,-,TGTGCCAGCAGTTTATTGGGGGGGGCACCCGGGGAGCTGTTTTTT,CASSLLGGAPGELFF
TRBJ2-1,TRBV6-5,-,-,TGTGCCAGCAGTTCCGGCGGGGGCCTCAGAGGTGAGCAGTTCTTC,CASSSGGGLRGEQFF
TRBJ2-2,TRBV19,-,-,TGTGCCAGTAGTACGGCAGGGCCGAACACCGGGGAGCTGTTTTTT,CASSTAGPNTGELFF